This T cell receptor (beta chain) is from a study of OX40 agonist ivuxolimab in advanced cancers. Patients were excluded for autoimmune disease history or systemic immunosuppression. As to this clone: Antigen: not known.

TCRdb keeps only in-frame clones here, not all; method: immunoSEQ multiplex PCR. The sample records some 64,000 clones, approximately 83% being singletons. This CDR3 spans 14 amino acids. V dropped 1 base and J dropped 9; count of bases not matched to a gene: 2. From germline, CDR1 is SGHTA and CDR2 FQGNSA. Findings of the study overall: The 0.1-3.0 mg/kg partial responders had among the lowest clonal expansion.

This TCR was recovered from an adult with an advanced solid tumor such as melanoma, head and neck, liver or kidney cancer. This chain uses TRBV7-2 with TRBJ2-1; 11 nucleotides match TRBD2. The specimen comprised CD4+ or CD8+ T cells sorted from blood, sampled in a trial of the OX40 agonist ivuxolimab. The CDR3 here is CASSLVAGGVEQFF. DNA of the CDR3: TGTGCCAGCAGCTTAGTAGCGGGGGGGGTTGAGCAGTTCTTC.